The present TCR beta chain was sequenced within a study of STAT5B mutations in CD4+ large granular lymphocyte leukemia. This table comes from immunoSEQ multiplex PCR, and its TCRdb copy is limited to in-frame clones, with some not included. This sample yields roughly 36,000 clones, of which 70% to 90% are seen a single time; roughly 0.95% belongs to the top ten. The CDR3 totals 18 residues. Trimming at V came to 1 base and at J to 1 base, leaving 9 bases not matched to a gene. The clonotype was recovered from a human donor in good health. Sequenced material: CD4+ T cells from blood buffy coats. The rearrangement uses TRBV23-1 and TRBJ1-1, with 10 bases lining up with TRBD1. TRBV23-1 is marked as an open reading frame, function uncertain. In DNA, the CDR3 is TGCGCCAGCAGTCAATTAAGTGGAGACAGGGGGCAGAACACTGAAGCTTTCTTT. As protein: CASSQLSGDRGQNTEAFF.